A single sample is the source of the 26 T cell receptor beta chains below, sequenced in a study of blood T cell repertoires in COVID-19. Profiling relied on immunoSEQ multiplex PCR, and the TCRdb table lists in-frame clones only, not all of them. This sample has 240,000 or so clones, with roughly 91% found just once. The specimen was PBMCs or T cells enriched from blood (not recorded which). These receptors were collected from a man aged 40-55 years who had recovered from COVID-19.

The chain couples TRBV10-3 to TRBJ2-5; 12 bases line up with TRBD2. V shed 4 bases, J shed 4 bases, and the junction held 1 base outside the gene matches. CDR3 length equals 14 residues. Germline V CDR1 and CDR2: ENHRY, SYGVKD. The chain's CDR3 is CAISGTSGTETQYF. Written as DNA, the CDR3 is TGTGCCATCAGTGGGACTAGCGGGACAGAGACCCAGTACTTC.

The CDR3 sequence is CASSDSVTNTEAFF. CDR3 coding DNA: TGTGCCAGCAGTGATAGCGTTACGAACACTGAAGCTTTCTTT. This chain connects TRBV28 to TRBJ1-1; D gene uncertain. The germline V gene encodes CDR1 MDHEN and CDR2 SYDVKM. The CDR3 extends over 14 amino acids. Between the trimmed V and J ends, which lost 5 bases and 1 base, there was a span of 11 bases.

This chain joins TRBV20-1 and TRBJ1-1; D is unresolved. Trimming left V 7 bases short and J 1 base short, with 7 bases between. CDR1 and CDR2 (germline): DFQATT, SNEGSKA (reference sequence). The CDR3 covers 11 residues. CDR3 protein: CSGAGNTEAFF. The CDR3 bases are TGCAGTGGAGCCGGGAACACTGAAGCTTTCTTT.

This clone was detected only a few times. The chain recombines TRBV7-6 with TRBJ1-6; TRBD1 might be the D (5 bases). Germline CDR1 SGHVS, CDR2 FNYEAQ. V lost 5 bases to trimming and J lost 5 bases, with 13 bases between them. The CDR3 is 15 residues long. The CDR3 spells CASSPRQGDNSPLHF. Written as DNA, the CDR3 is TGTGCCAGCAGCCCTCGACAAGGGGATAATTCACCCCTCCACTTT.

The chain couples TRBV9 to TRBJ1-5; unclear D gene. The CDR3 is made up of 15 amino acids. Trimming pared 4 bases from V and 0 bases from J, leaving 11 bases between. Germline V lookup: CDR1 SGDLS, CDR2 YYNGEE. The CDR3 loop is CASSKSGDSNQPQHF. The CDR3 coding sequence is TGTGCCAGCAGCAAGTCCGGGGATAGCAATCAGCCCCAGCATTTT. The full variable domain, in which reference TRBV9 and TRBJ1-5 provide the parts outside the CDR3, is DSGVTQTPKHLITATGQRVTLRCSPRSGDLSVYWYQQSLDQGLQFLIQYYNGEERAKGNILERFSAQQFPDLHSELNLSSLELGDSALYFCASSKSGDSNQPQHFGDGTRLSIL.

The genes are TRBV19 and TRBJ2-3; TRBD2 is a possible D gene (5 bases). V gave up 7 bases and J gave up 4 bases, with 15 bases separating them. The CDR3 is 14 residues long. Per the germline V gene, CDR1 is LNHDA and CDR2 is SQIVND (reference sequence). CDR3 in DNA: TGTGCCAGTACCGCTGGACTGAGGCCAGATACGCAGTATTTT. It translates to CASTAGLRPDTQYF.

In DNA, the CDR3 is TGTGCCAGCAGCCAAGAGGGGACAGGGATTTCGGGAGTGAACATTCAGTACTTC. Residues: CASSQEGTGISGVNIQYF. The J gene is TRBJ2-4, the V gene TRBV4-2, with 9 bases identical to TRBD1. The CDR3 runs 18 residues. Germline assignment: CDR1 LGHNA and CDR2 YNFKEQ. V lost 0 bases, J lost 7 bases, and 13 bases stayed unmatched.

This chain links TRBV6-2 or TRBV6-3 with TRBJ1-1, with TRBD1 matching over 7 bases. CDR1 is MNHEY, CDR2 SVGEGT, per germline. CDR3 length: 16 amino acids. V was pared by 2 bases and J by 5 bases, with 11 bases of the junction left unmatched. The CDR3 sequence is CASSYNSGTEKTEAFF. The CDR3 region has the DNA TGTGCCAGCAGTTACAATAGCGGGACAGAGAAAACTGAAGCTTTCTTT.

This chain's CDR3 is CASKTDISNQPQHF. The CDR3 DNA follows: TGTGCCAGCAAGACAGATATTAGCAATCAGCCCCAGCATTTT. V gene TRBV2 combines with J gene TRBJ1-5; a possible D gene is TRBD1 (5 bases). The V end was cut by 7 bases, the J end by 0 bases, with 10 bases between. The CDR3 covers 14 residues. Germline V gene sequence: CDR1 SNHLY, CDR2 FYNNEI.

The rearrangement joins TRBV4-2 to TRBJ2-5; 14 nucleotides line up with TRBD2. Germline V CDR1 and CDR2: LGHNA, YNFKEQ. V shed 4 bases and J 3 bases; nucleotides not matched to a gene: 7. The length of the CDR3 is 17 residues. The CDR3: CASSPAAGLAGEETQYF. The DNA of the CDR3 is TGTGCCAGCAGCCCCGCCGCGGGACTAGCGGGAGAAGAGACCCAGTACTTC.

The rearrangement joins TRBV5-4 to TRBJ1-4, with 8 positions matching TRBD1. The CDR3 has 15 residues. V trimming: 4 bases; J trimming: 7 bases; junction bases outside the gene matches: 9. In germline, CDR1 is SGHNT, CDR2 YYREEE (reference sequence). CDR3 bases: TGTGCCAGCAGCCCCCGGACAGGGCTCGGTGAAAAACTGTTTTTT. It codes for CASSPRTGLGEKLFF.

This clone was recorded only once. This chain uses TRBV7-9 with TRBJ1-1; a possible D gene is TRBD1 (5 bases). Trimming took off 0 bases at V and 2 bases at J, with 10 bases between the two ends. Looked up from germline, CDR1 is SEHNR and CDR2 is FQNEAQ (reference sequence). The CDR3 sequence is 15 residues long. The DNA for the CDR3 is TGTGCCAGCAGCTTAGCGGAGGGGAGAAACACTGAAGCTTTCTTT. It encodes CASSLAEGRNTEAFF.

The chain links TRBV7-3 to TRBJ2-2; 8 bases map to TRBD1. V was pared by 3 bases and J by 5 bases, with 11 bases of the junction left unmatched. This CDR3 is built from 17 residues. Looked up from germline, CDR1 is SGHTA and CDR2 is FQGTGA. The CDR3 DNA is TGTGCCAGCAGCTTTGCGGGGCAGGGGGCAAGGACCGGGGAGCTGTTTTTT. Its translation: CASSFAGQGARTGELFF.

The chain links TRBV11-2 to TRBJ2-3, with 7 bases lining up with TRBD1. Germline V gives CDR1 SGHAT, CDR2 FQNNGV. The CDR3 is 16 amino acids. The J segment lost 7 bases and the V segment lost 5 bases, leaving 15 bases of the junction unmatched. CDR3 residues: CASSPAVEGALHTQYF. In nucleotides, the CDR3 is TGTGCCAGCAGCCCAGCGGTTGAGGGGGCTCTACATACGCAGTATTTT.

The chain combines TRBV3-1 (or the pseudogene TRBV3-2) with TRBJ2-5; 11 bases fit TRBD2. After removal of 1 base from V and 4 bases from J, the junction contained 17 bases not matched to a gene. CDR1 LGHDT and CDR2 YNNKEL come from the germline V gene (reference sequence). There are 20 residues in the CDR3. DNA for the CDR3: TGTGCCAGCAGCCAAGTTCAGGGCCGAGATAGCGGGGGGGCTTCAGAGACCCAGTACTTC. This encodes CASSQVQGRDSGGASETQYF.

Comment on this clone: Other DNA sequences in this sample translate to the same CDR3. The chain couples TRBV19 to TRBJ1-6, with TRBD1 matching over 10 bases. The CDR3 loop spans 13 amino acids. CDR1 and CDR2 (germline): LNHDA, SQIVND (reference sequence). Trimming removed 8 bases from V and 8 bases from J; junction bases left unmatched: 3. This CDR3 is CASSGQGYSPLHF. The CDR3 DNA reads as TGTGCCAGTTCGGGACAGGGGTATTCACCCCTCCACTTT. The whole variable domain, remainder taken from reference TRBV19 and TRBJ1-6, is DGGITQSPKYLFRKEGQNVTLSCEQNLNHDAMYWYRQDPGQGLRLIYYSQIVNDFQKGDIAEGYSVSREKKESFPLTVTSAQKNPTAFYLCASSGQGYSPLHFGNGTRLTVT.

This chain uses TRBV15 with TRBJ2-7, with 7 bases lining up with TRBD2. V lost 3 bases and J lost 0; bases outside the gene matches: 8. Looked up from germline, CDR1 is LNHNV and CDR2 is YYDKDF (reference sequence). CDR3 length: 16 amino acids. The CDR3 is CATSRPGGSASYEQYF. The CDR3 bases are TGTGCCACCAGCAGGCCCGGCGGGAGTGCCTCCTACGAGCAGTACTTC.

V gene TRBV7-9 combines with J gene TRBJ1-2, with D hard to call. CDR1 and CDR2 from the germline V gene are SEHNR and FQNEAQ (reference sequence). Trimming cost V 5 bases and J 8 bases, with 21 bases left between them. The CDR3 is 15 residues long. The CDR3: CASSISNPELRGYTF. The CDR3 DNA reads as TGTGCCAGCAGCATATCCAACCCGGAGTTACGGGGCTACACCTTC.

The J gene is TRBJ2-3, the V gene TRBV11-3; 12 bases map to TRBD2. The CDR3 covers 17 residues. CDR1 is SGHNT, CDR2 YENEEA, per germline. V lost 5 bases and J lost 6; bases outside the gene matches: 12. The CDR3 region has the DNA TGTGCCAGCAGCCTTCTAGCGGGGGGGCCATATCCCGATACGCAGTATTTT. It translates to CASSLLAGGPYPDTQYF.

The J gene is TRBJ2-7, the V gene TRBV4-2; D call uncertain. Deletions cut 0 bases from V and 4 bases from J, with 7 bases between. Germline V gene sequence: CDR1 LGHNA, CDR2 YNFKEQ. The CDR3 length is 13 residues. The CDR3 DNA reads as TGTGCCAGCAGCCAAGACGAGTGGTACGAGCAGTACTTC. It is translated as CASSQDEWYEQYF.

The V gene is TRBV28, the J gene TRBJ2-7, with TRBD2 identical over 13 bases. CDR1 and CDR2 from the germline V gene are MDHEN and SYDVKM. The V segment lost 4 bases and the J segment 4 bases; nucleotides outside the gene matches: 4. The CDR3 totals 15 residues. This chain's CDR3 is CASSSRTSGSYEQYF. For the CDR3, the DNA is TGTGCCAGCAGTTCTAGGACTAGCGGGAGTTACGAGCAGTACTTC.

The rearrangement links TRBV3-1 (or the pseudogene TRBV3-2) to TRBJ2-3, with 12 positions matching TRBD2. Germline CDR1 reads LGHDT; CDR2 reads YNNKEL (reference sequence). After removal of 4 bases from V and 4 bases from J, the junction contained 9 bases not matched to a gene. The length of the CDR3 is 17 residues. The CDR3 reads CASSPRSSGGASDTQYF. The CDR3 DNA is TGTGCCAGCAGCCCCCGCTCTAGCGGGGGGGCCTCAGATACGCAGTATTTT.

The chain carries TRBV28 and TRBJ2-1; TRBD1 matches at 10 bases. This CDR3 contains 24 residues. J was trimmed by 3 bases and V by 5 bases; bases with no gene match: 31. Germline CDR1 and CDR2: MDHEN and SYDVKM. CDR3 residues: CASSLLMGGQGDLDSRLIYNEQFF. The CDR3, as DNA: TGTGCCAGCAGTCTGCTAATGGGAGGACAGGGGGACCTTGATTCCCGACTAATCTACAATGAGCAGTTCTTC.

This rearrangement joins TRBV7-2 to TRBJ1-3, with D possibly matching TRBD1 (5 bases). CDR3 length: 16 amino acids. V was cut by 3 bases and J by 5 bases, with 17 bases left in between. Per the germline V gene, CDR1 is SGHTA and CDR2 is FQGNSA. The CDR3 DNA reads TGTGCCAGCAGCTTTGAACGGGGGAGGCTGAGAAACACCATATATTTT. Translated, it gives CASSFERGRLRNTIYF.

This chain uses TRBV7-6 with TRBJ2-7, with D possibly being TRBD2 (7 bases). The CDR3 has 14 amino acids. Trimming took 5 bases from V and 6 from J, leaving 17 bases between them. Germline CDR1 and CDR2: SGHVS and FNYEAQ. The CDR3 coding sequence is TGTGCCAGCAGCCAGGCCGGGGGGCTGAGCGAGCAGTACTTC. This codes for CASSQAGGLSEQYF.

The chain recombines TRBV5-1 with TRBJ2-2, with D perhaps TRBD1 (5 bases). V lost 0 bases to trimming and J lost 4 bases, with 13 bases between them. The germline V gene encodes CDR1 SGHRS and CDR2 YFSETQ. This CDR3 comprises 16 residues. CDR3 sequence reads: CASSLAVGQITGELFF. CDR3 bases: TGCGCCAGCAGCTTGGCCGTGGGGCAAATCACCGGGGAGCTGTTTTTT.